Listed here is a single TCR beta chain. Its specificity is unknown. TCRbeta libraries were built with three rounds of nested PCR, modified from ARM-PCR. TCRdb passed the multiplex PCR reads through MiXCR, listing each CDR3 protein once. Among 94,000 or so distinct CDR3 sequences listed, approximately 73% were seen once. The data are from a study of tumor and adjacent non-tumor tissue in lung cancer. Regarding the study as a whole: Higher tumor TCR diversity was associated with shorter survival.

CDR3 length: 15 residues. V was shortened by 5 bases and J by 2 bases, with 12 bases between the two germline ends. The template was RNA from unsorted bulk tissue. The normal lung tissue was taken more than 3 cm from the tumor edge. What was sequenced was distant non-tumor lung tissue. J is TRBJ2-2 and V is TRBV12-3 or TRBV12-4; D is perhaps TRBD1 (5 bases). The source is a woman in her 50s with non-small cell lung cancer. The CDR3 sequence: CASSPTGTNTGELFF. DNA of the CDR3: TGTGCCAGCAGTCCCACAGGTACTAACACCGGGGAGCTGTTTTTT.